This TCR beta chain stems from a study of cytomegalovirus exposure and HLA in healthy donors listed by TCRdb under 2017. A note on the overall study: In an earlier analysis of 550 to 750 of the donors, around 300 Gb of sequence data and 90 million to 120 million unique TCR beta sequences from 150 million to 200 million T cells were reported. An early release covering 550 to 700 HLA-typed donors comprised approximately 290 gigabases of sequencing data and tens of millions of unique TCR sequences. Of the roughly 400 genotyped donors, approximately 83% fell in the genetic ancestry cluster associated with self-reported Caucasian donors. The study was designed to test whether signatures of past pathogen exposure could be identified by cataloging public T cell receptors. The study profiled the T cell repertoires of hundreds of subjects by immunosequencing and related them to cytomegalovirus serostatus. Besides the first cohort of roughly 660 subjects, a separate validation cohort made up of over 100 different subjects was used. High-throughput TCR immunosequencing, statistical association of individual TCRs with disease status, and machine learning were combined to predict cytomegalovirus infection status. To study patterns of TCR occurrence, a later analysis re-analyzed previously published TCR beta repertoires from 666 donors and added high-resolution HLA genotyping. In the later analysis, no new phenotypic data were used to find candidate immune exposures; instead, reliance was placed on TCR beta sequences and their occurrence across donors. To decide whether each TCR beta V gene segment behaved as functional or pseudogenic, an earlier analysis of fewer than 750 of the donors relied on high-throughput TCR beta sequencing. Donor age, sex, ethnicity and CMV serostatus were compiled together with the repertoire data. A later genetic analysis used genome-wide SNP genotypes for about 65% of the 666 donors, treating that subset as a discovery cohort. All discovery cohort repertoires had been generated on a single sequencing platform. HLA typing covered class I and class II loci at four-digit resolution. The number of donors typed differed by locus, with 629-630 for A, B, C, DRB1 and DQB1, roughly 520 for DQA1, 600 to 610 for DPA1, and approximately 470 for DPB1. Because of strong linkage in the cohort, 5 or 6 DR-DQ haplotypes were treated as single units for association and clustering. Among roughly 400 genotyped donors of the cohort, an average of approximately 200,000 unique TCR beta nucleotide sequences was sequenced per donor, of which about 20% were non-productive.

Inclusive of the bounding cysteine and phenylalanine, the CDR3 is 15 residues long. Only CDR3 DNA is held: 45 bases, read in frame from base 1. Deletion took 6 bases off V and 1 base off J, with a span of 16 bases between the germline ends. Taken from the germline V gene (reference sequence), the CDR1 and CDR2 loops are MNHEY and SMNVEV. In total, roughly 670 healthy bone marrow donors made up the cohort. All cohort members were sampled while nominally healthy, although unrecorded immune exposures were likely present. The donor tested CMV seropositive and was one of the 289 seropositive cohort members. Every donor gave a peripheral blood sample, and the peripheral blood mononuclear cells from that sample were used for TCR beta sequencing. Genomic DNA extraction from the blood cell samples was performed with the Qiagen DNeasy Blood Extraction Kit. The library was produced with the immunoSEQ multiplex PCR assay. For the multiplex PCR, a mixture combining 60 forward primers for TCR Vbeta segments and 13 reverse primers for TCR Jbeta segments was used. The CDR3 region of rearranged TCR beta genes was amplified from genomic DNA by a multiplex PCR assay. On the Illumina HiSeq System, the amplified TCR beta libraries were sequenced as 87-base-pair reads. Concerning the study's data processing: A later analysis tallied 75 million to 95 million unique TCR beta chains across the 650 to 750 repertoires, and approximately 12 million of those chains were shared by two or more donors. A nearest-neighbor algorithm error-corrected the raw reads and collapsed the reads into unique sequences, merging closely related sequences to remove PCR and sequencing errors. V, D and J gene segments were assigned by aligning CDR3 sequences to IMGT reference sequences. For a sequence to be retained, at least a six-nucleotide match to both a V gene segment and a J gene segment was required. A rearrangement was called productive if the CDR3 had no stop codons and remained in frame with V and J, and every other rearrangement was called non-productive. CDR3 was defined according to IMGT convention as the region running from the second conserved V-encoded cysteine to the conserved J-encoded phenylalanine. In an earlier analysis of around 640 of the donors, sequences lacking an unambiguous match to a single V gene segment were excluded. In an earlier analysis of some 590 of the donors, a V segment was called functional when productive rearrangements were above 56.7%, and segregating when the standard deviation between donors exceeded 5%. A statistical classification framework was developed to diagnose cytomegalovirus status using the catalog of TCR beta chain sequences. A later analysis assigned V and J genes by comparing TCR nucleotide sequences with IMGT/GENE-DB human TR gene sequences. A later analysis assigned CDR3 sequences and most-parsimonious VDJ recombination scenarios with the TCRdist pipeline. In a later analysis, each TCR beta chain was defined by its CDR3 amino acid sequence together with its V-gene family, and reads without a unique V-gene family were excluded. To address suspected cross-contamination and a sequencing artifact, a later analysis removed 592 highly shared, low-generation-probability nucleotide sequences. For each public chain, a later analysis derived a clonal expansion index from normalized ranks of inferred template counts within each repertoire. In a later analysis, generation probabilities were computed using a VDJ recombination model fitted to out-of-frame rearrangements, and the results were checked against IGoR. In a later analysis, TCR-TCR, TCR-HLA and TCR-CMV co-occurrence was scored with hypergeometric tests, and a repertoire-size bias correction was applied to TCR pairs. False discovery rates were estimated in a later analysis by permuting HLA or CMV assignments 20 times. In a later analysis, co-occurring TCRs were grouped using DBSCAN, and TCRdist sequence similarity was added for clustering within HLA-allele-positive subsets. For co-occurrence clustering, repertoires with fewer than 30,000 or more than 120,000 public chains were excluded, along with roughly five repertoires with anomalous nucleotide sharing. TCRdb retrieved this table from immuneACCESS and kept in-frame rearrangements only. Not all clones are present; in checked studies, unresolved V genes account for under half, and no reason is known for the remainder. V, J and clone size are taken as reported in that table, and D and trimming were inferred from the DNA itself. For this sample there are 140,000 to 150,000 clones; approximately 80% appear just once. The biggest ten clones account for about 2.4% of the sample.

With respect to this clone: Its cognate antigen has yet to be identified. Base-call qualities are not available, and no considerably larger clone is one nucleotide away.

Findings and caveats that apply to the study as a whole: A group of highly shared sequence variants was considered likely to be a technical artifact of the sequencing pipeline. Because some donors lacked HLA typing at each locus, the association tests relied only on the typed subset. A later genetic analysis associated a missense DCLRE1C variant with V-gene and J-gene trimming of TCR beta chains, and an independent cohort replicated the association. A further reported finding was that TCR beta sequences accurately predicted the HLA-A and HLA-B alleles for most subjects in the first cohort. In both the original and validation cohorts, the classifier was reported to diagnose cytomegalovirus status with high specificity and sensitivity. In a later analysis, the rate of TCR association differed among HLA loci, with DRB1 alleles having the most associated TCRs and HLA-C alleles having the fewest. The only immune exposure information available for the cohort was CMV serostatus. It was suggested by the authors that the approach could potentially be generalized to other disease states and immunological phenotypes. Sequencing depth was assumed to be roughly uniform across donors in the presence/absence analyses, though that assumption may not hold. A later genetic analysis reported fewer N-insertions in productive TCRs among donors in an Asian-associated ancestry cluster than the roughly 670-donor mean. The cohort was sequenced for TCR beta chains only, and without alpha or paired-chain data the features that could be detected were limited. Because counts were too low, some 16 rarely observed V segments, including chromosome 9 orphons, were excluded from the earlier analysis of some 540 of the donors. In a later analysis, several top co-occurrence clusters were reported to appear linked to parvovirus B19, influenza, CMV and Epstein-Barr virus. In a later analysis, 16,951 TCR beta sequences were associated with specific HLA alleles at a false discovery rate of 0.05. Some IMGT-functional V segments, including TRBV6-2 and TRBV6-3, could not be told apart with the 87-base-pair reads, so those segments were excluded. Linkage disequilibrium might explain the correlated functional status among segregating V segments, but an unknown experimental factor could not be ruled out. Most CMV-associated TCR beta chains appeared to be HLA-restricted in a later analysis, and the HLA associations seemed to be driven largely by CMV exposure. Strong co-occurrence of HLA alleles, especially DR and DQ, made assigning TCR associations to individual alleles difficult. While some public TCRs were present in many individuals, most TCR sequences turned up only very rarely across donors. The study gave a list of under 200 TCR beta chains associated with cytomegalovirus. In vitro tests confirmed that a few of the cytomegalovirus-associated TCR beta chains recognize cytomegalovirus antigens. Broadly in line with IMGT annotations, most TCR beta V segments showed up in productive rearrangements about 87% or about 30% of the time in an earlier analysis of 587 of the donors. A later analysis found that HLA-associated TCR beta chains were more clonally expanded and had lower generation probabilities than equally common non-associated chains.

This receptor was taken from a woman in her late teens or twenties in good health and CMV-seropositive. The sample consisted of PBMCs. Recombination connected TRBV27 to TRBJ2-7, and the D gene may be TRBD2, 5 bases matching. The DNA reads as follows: TGTGCCAGCAGCCGCACCCGCCGGGAATCCTACGAGCAGTACTTC. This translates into CASSRTRRESYEQYF.